Sequencing of this TCR beta chain was carried out in a study of a mutant IDH1 vaccine in newly diagnosed glioma. Concerning this clone: Its antigen is not identified.

TCRdb keeps only in-frame clones here, not all; method: immunoSEQ multiplex PCR. Of tens of thousands of clones listed, 75% to 90% are singletons. The germline CDR1 and CDR2 sequences are SGHRS and YFSETQ. CDR3 length: 16 residues. The V segment lost 3 bases and the J segment 3 bases; nucleotides outside the gene matches: 9. The time point denotes: week 47, end of study. Vaccination comprised doses that each held 300 ug of mutant IDH1 20-mer peptide, plus topical imiquimod. The sequenced sample was PBMCs, obtained from a glioma patient whose treatment included an IDH1 peptide vaccine. This receptor was identified in a man younger than 45 with glioma. The chain employs TRBV5-1 and TRBJ2-7; 10 nucleotides agree with TRBD2. This CDR3 reads CASSSLLAGANYEQYF. The CDR3 nucleotides read TGCGCCAGCAGCTCCCTCCTAGCGGGGGCCAACTACGAGCAGTACTTC.